The clone carrying this T cell receptor (beta chain) has a handful of counts. TCRdb recomputed calls from the 5' RACE reads with MiXCR, one row per CDR3 protein. Seen here are some 290,000 distinct CDR3 sequences, around 19% observed once, and the top ten hold less than 9.5%. This CDR3 is built from 11 residues. V dropped 6 bases and J dropped 6 bases, with 9 bases sitting between them. Germline values: CDR1 DFQATT, CDR2 SNEGSKA (reference sequence). The sample belongs to a study of CD8 T cells in ankylosing spondylitis. Sequenced sample: blood, either unsorted or a sorted T cell fraction (not recorded which). The clonotype was recovered from a male donor with ankylosing spondylitis or in good health (not recorded which). The chain carries TRBV20-1 and TRBJ1-3; D uncertain. CDR3 sequence (DNA): TGCAGTGCCAAGGGCCAAAACACCATATATTTT. Its protein product is CSAKGQNTIYF.